These 8 T cell receptor beta chains originate from one sample sequenced in a study of blood T cells in healthy people across ages. For the second PCR, which ran for about 7 to 11 cycles, a sample-barcoded 5' primer and a J-beta primer mix were used. TCRdb used MiXCR to reprocess the 5' RACE reads, holding one entry per CDR3 protein. The sample contains over 750,000 distinct CDR3 sequences, 25% of which appear only once. This sample was also put to use in a study of T cells of mothers and their children.

Input material: blood. The receptors here all came from a boy between 10 and 17 years old in good health.

The genes are TRBV9 and TRBJ2-4; D not resolved. The germline gives CDR1 SGDLS, CDR2 YYNGEE. Between the trimmed V and J ends, which lost 0 bases and 11 bases, there was a span of 9 bases. This CDR3 comprises 12 residues. CDR3 in amino acids: CASSVEGSVQYF. In DNA, the CDR3 is TGTGCCAGCAGCGTAGAAGGCTCGGTTCAGTACTTC.

The chain is built from TRBV29-1 and TRBJ2-4; D might be TRBD1 (6 bases). The CDR3 extends over 13 amino acids. The germline gives CDR1 SQVTM, CDR2 ANQGSEA. V was shortened by 7 bases and J by 3 bases, with 13 bases between the two germline ends. Here the CDR3 DNA reads TGCAGCGCTAGGACAGATAACAAAAACATTCAGTACTTC. Amino acids: CSARTDNKNIQYF.

The chain recombines TRBV15 with TRBJ2-7, with D possibly TRBD2 on 5 matching bases. Per germline, CDR1 LNHNV and CDR2 YYDKDF (reference sequence). The V and J ends lost 3 bases and 6 bases respectively, with 18 bases between them. The CDR3 covers 15 residues. In nucleotides, the CDR3 is TGTGCCACCAGCAGCGCCGGGGTAAATTCTCCCGAGCAGTACTTC. The encoded protein is CATSSAGVNSPEQYF.

This clonotype was recorded a few times. The rearrangement links TRBV5-5 to TRBJ2-1; TRBD2 matches at 9 bases. The germline V gene encodes CDR1 SGHKS and CDR2 YYEKEE (reference sequence). The CDR3 totals 15 residues. V lost 3 bases to trimming and J lost 8 bases; unmatched junction nucleotides: 9. The CDR3 region has the DNA TGTGCCAGCAGCTCCTCTCTGGGACTAGCATATGAGCAGTTCTTC. This encodes CASSSSLGLAYEQFF.

This clonotype appeared a few times. This chain joins TRBV5-1 and TRBJ1-3; no clear D. Per the germline V gene, CDR1 is SGHRS and CDR2 is YFSETQ. The CDR3 is 15 residues long. V was trimmed by 4 bases and J by 0 bases, leaving 11 bases between them. For the CDR3, the DNA is TGCGCCAGCAGCGTCGCCGGGGTCTCTGGAAACACCATATATTTT. This sequence encodes CASSVAGVSGNTIYF.

V gene TRBV4-1 combines with J gene TRBJ1-4; unclear D gene. Germline-derived CDR1 and CDR2 are MGHRA and YSYEKL. Between the trimmed V and J ends, which lost 3 bases and 7 bases, there was a span of 12 bases. This CDR3 is built from 14 residues. CDR3 protein: CASSHREFGEKLFF. In DNA form, the CDR3 reads TGCGCCAGCAGCCACCGGGAGTTTGGTGAAAAACTGTTTTTT.

This clonotype was seen a few times. V usage is TRBV28 and J usage is TRBJ2-7; TRBD1 matches 9 bases. V shed 7 bases, J shed 2 bases, and the junction held 6 bases outside the gene matches. CDR3 size: 14 residues. CDR1 MDHEN and CDR2 SYDVKM come from the germline V gene. CDR3 amino acids: CASTWTGAAYEQYF. In DNA, the CDR3 is TGTGCCAGCACCTGGACAGGGGCGGCCTACGAGCAGTACTTC.

This clonotype was counted a few times. The rearrangement uses TRBV5-1 and TRBJ2-3; D remains unclear. V lost 0 bases and J lost 1, with 12 bases in between. This CDR3 comprises 16 residues. CDR1 is SGHRS and CDR2 is YFSETQ in the germline V gene. CDR3 nucleotides: TGCGCCAGCAGCTTGGTGGGCCAGGCCCGCACAGATACGCAGTATTTT. It encodes CASSLVGQARTDTQYF.